This passage covers 7 T cell receptor beta chains from one sample sequenced in a study of blood T cell repertoires in COVID-19. The repertoire was sequenced with immunoSEQ multiplex PCR; TCRdb's copy has only in-frame clones and lacks some. Of 290,000 or so clones in the sample, about 82% were seen once. The specimen sequenced was peripheral blood. The source of these receptors is a man in his fifties or sixties with active or convalescent COVID-19.

The J gene is TRBJ2-7, the V gene TRBV15; D perhaps matches TRBD1 (6 bases). CDR1 LNHNV and CDR2 YYDKDF come from the germline V gene (reference sequence). Trimming took 3 bases from V and 5 from J, leaving 14 bases between them. The CDR3 is 14 residues long. The CDR3 nucleotides read TGTGCCACCAGCAGTCCAGGGGATTCTGACGAGCAGTACTTC. Translation gives CATSSPGDSDEQYF. The entire variable domain, with the rest obtained from reference TRBV15 and TRBJ2-7, is as follows: DAMVIQNPRYQVTQFGKPVTLSCSQTLNHNVMYWYQQKSSQAPKLLFHYYDKDFNNEADTPDNFQSRRPNTSFCFLDIRSPGLGDTAMYLCATSSPGDSDEQYFGPGTRLTVT.

The J gene is TRBJ2-7, the V gene TRBV28; 7 nucleotides line up with TRBD1. The CDR3 length is 17 residues. With V trimmed by 3 bases and J by 6 bases, 17 bases remained unmatched. Germline V lookup: CDR1 MDHEN, CDR2 SYDVKM. The CDR3 coding sequence is TGTGCCAGCAGTTTGCCCGACAGGGTTACTTCGGGCAGCGAGCAGTACTTC. Translating gives CASSLPDRVTSGSEQYF.

This chain uses TRBV6-9 with TRBJ1-2, with a tentative D call TRBD1 (5 bases). Germline V gives CDR1 MNHGY, CDR2 SVAAGI. The CDR3 loop spans 18 amino acids. With 6 bases removed from V and 6 bases from J, the gap between germline ends came to 29 bases. The CDR3: CASSVTTDPREGFDGYTF. The CDR3 nucleotides are TGTGCCAGCAGCGTAACAACGGACCCCAGGGAGGGTTTTGATGGCTACACCTTC.

A word on this clone: Other DNA sequences in this sample translate to the same CDR3. The V gene is TRBV6-6, the J gene TRBJ2-1; no clear D. There are 11 residues in the CDR3. Germline-derived CDR1 and CDR2 are MNHNY and SVGAGI (reference sequence). V was pared by 0 bases and J by 10 bases, with 4 bases between. This CDR3 is CASSYSSEQFF. DNA for the CDR3: TGTGCCAGCAGTTACTCTAGCGAGCAGTTCTTC.

A single count supports this clone. DNA of the CDR3: TGTGCCAGCAGCTTAGAACCAGGGGGGGAAGCTTTCTTT. It codes for CASSLEPGGEAFF. The chain has TRBV11-2 and TRBJ1-1; 7 bases are shared with TRBD1. Per germline, CDR1 SGHAT and CDR2 FQNNGV. V shed 0 bases, J shed 8 bases, and the junction held 3 bases outside the gene matches. The CDR3 runs to 13 residues.

The rearrangement joins TRBV3-1 (or the pseudogene TRBV3-2) to TRBJ1-6, with D perhaps TRBD1 (5 bases). Germline-derived CDR1 and CDR2 are LGHDT and YNNKEL (reference sequence). The germline V and J ends were trimmed by 8 bases and 2 bases, with 7 bases remaining between them. The CDR3 consists of 13 residues. As DNA, the CDR3 is TGTGCCAGCTCGGACACCTATAATTCACCCCTCCACTTT. Amino acid sequence: CASSDTYNSPLHF.

This clone came up once. This chain connects TRBV7-9 to TRBJ2-5; 11 positions agree with TRBD2. V dropped 0 bases and J dropped 5; count of bases not matched to a gene: 11. The CDR3 spans 18 residues. The V gene's germline CDR1 is SEHNR and CDR2 FQNEAQ (reference sequence). CDR3 sequence (DNA): TGTGCCAGCAGCTTAGCTACTAGCGGGAGCCTTCGCGGGGAGACCCAGTACTTC. Amino acids: CASSLATSGSLRGETQYF. Variable domain in full (rest from reference TRBV7-9 and TRBJ2-5): DTGVSQNPRHKITKRGQNVTFRCDPISEHNRLYWYRQTLGQGPEFLTYFQNEAQLEKSRLLSDRFSAERPKGSFSTLEIQRTEQGDSAMYLCASSLATSGSLRGETQYFGPGTRLLVL.